Included here is one T cell receptor beta chain sequence, with context. V was clipped by 4 bases and J by 8 bases, with 18 bases between them. This CDR3 is 15 amino acids long. Germline values: CDR1 SGHNT, CDR2 YYREEE (reference sequence). The sample originates from a study of identifying expanded T cells in peripheral blood. The repertoire was sequenced with immunoSEQ multiplex PCR; TCRdb's copy has only in-frame clones and lacks some. This sample has around 81,000 clones, with about 85% found just once. Input material: blood. This clonotype was sampled from a person aged 18-70 years in good health. V is TRBV5-4 and J is TRBJ1-4; D uncertain. In DNA form, the CDR3 reads TGTGCCAGCAGCGAACTGAAGGACGGACTCGAAAAACTGTTTTTT. Translated: CASSELKDGLEKLFF. Full variable domain (outside the CDR3, taken from reference TRBV5-4 and TRBJ1-4): ETGVTQSPTHLIKTRGQQVTLRCSSQSGHNTVSWYQQALGQGPQFIFQYYREEENGRGNFPPRFSGLQFPNYSSELNVNALELDDSALYLCASSELKDGLEKLFFGSGTQLSVL.